One sample yielded the 25 T cell receptor beta chains listed below, sequenced in a study of T cells in Graves' hyperthyroidism and ophthalmopathy. The TCR beta CDR3 regions underwent amplification using RNA transcripts as the source. HTBI primers were the set used in a first-round RT-PCR of the TCR CDR3. One entry per CDR3 protein, called by TCRdb with MiXCR from the multiplex PCR reads. The table lists roughly 520,000 distinct CDR3 sequences, less than 25% of them singletons. Sequencing was performed on blood. The receptors come from a woman aged 25 to 45 with Graves' ophthalmopathy.

The genes are TRBV7-2 and TRBJ2-7; D gene ambiguous. The CDR3 loop spans 15 amino acids. Germline CDR1 is SGHTA and CDR2 is FQGNSA. Trimming stripped 5 bases from V and 0 bases from J, with 14 bases between. The CDR3, as DNA: TGTGCCAGCAGCCGAGAAATTGGGATCTCCTACGAGCAGTACTTC. Translation gives CASSREIGISYEQYF.

In this sample, this clonotype turned up many times. The V gene is TRBV10-1, the J gene TRBJ1-2, with D perhaps TRBD1 (6 bases). CDR1 and CDR2 (germline): WNHNN, SYGVQD (reference sequence). Trimming cost V 6 bases and J 3 bases, with 11 bases left between them. CDR3 length: 13 amino acids. For the CDR3, the DNA is TGCGCCAGCAGCGCGGACAGTCACTATGGCTACACCTTC. Encoded protein: CASSADSHYGYTF.

This clonotype was observed a few times. A single base separates this from a much larger clone, so it may be a read error. V is TRBV6-2 or TRBV6-3 and J is TRBJ1-5; 10 nucleotides agree with TRBD1. CDR1 and CDR2 (germline): MNHEY, SVGEGT. The CDR3 extends over 15 amino acids. Trimming cost V 4 bases and J 5 bases; bases outside gene matches: 5. CDR3 amino acids: CASSSGTGEYQPQHF. As DNA, the CDR3 is TGTGCCAGCAGTTCCGGGACAGGGGAATATCAGCCCCAGCATTTT.

V gene TRBV4-2 combines with J gene TRBJ2-5; 12 bases match TRBD2. The trim removed 2 bases at V and 3 bases at J, leaving 1 base unmatched. The CDR3 has 15 amino acids. Per germline, CDR1 LGHNA and CDR2 YNFKEQ. The DNA for the CDR3 is TGTGCCAGCAGCCAATCTAGCGGGGGGGAAGAGACCCAGTACTTC. This translates into CASSQSSGGEETQYF.

The chain is built from TRBV25-1 and TRBJ2-5; possibly TRBD1 for D (5 bases). The V gene lost 4 bases and the J gene lost 2 bases, with 17 bases spanning the gap. Looked up from germline, CDR1 is MGHDK and CDR2 is SYGVNS. This CDR3 is 16 amino acids long. The CDR3 nucleotides are TGTGCCAGCAGTGGTGGACACTACCTTGGTCAAGAGACCCAGTACTTC. Translation gives CASSGGHYLGQETQYF.

This clonotype was seen ten or more times. The rearrangement joins TRBV4-1 to TRBJ2-5, with unresolved D. CDR1 is MGHRA and CDR2 is YSYEKL in the germline V gene. Trimming removed 0 bases at V and 4 bases at J, with 9 bases between. The CDR3 extends over 14 amino acids. The CDR3 DNA reads TGCGCCAGCAGCCAAGAAGTAGGTTCAGAGACCCAGTACTTC. Its protein product is CASSQEVGSETQYF.

In its sample, this clonotype was seen many times. CDR3 in amino acids: CSAPVWRGPTLEETQYF. In DNA, the CDR3 is TGCAGTGCTCCGGTCTGGCGGGGGCCTACCTTGGAAGAGACCCAGTACTTC. The chain is built from TRBV20-1 and TRBJ2-5; maybe TRBD2 (7 bases). CDR3 size: 17 residues. Trimming shortened V by 5 bases and J by 3 bases, and 25 bases separated the two germline ends. CDR1 is DFQATT, CDR2 SNEGSKA, per germline (reference sequence).

This clonotype was recorded at least ten times. The chain has TRBV6-2 or TRBV6-3 and TRBJ1-2, with D possibly matching TRBD1 (5 bases). V lost 2 bases and J lost 4, with 8 bases in between. The CDR3 loop spans 13 amino acids. CDR1 and CDR2 from the germline V gene are MNHEY and SVGEGT. CDR3 in DNA: TGTGCCAGCAGTTACGGCGGGGGCTATGGCTACACCTTC. Amino acid sequence: CASSYGGGYGYTF.

This clonotype was found many times. The V and J genes are TRBV5-1 and TRBJ2-7; no clear D. Germline CDR1 and CDR2: SGHRS and YFSETQ. The CDR3 covers 15 residues. The V gene lost 7 bases and the J gene lost 2 bases, with 19 bases spanning the gap. The CDR3 sequence: CASAGSPQTPYEQYF. CDR3 in DNA: TGCGCCAGCGCCGGCAGCCCGCAAACTCCCTACGAGCAGTACTTC.

This clonotype was seen many times. The chain employs TRBV6-2 or TRBV6-3 and TRBJ1-1; no firm D call. CDR3 length equals 11 residues. Looked up from germline, CDR1 is MNHEY and CDR2 is SVGEGT. Trimming left V 5 bases short and J 8 bases short, with 9 bases between. The CDR3 DNA reads as TGTGCCAGCAGTAACACAGCCGAAGCTTTCTTT. This gives the protein CASSNTAEAFF.

This clonotype was counted at least ten times. The chain uses TRBV28 and TRBJ1-5; 8 bases map to TRBD1. Losses at the gene ends were 6 bases for V and 5 bases for J; bases not matched to a gene: 9. The CDR3 sequence is 15 residues long. Germline CDR1 and CDR2: MDHEN and SYDVKM. The CDR3 loop is CASRNDRGFDQPQHF. The CDR3 DNA is TGTGCCAGCAGAAACGACAGGGGATTCGATCAGCCCCAGCATTTT.

The V gene is TRBV6-2 or TRBV6-3, the J gene TRBJ1-2; 8 nucleotides line up with TRBD1. Germline CDR1 and CDR2: MNHEY and SVGEGT. The trim removed 0 bases at V and 13 bases at J, leaving 4 bases unmatched. There are 12 residues in the CDR3. CDR3 sequence: CASSYSGDRLTF. CDR3 DNA sequence: TGTGCCAGCAGTTACTCGGGGGACAGGCTCACCTTC.

This clonotype was counted a single time. The chain is built from TRBV19 and TRBJ1-2; D is unclear. Trimming pared 5 bases from V and 2 bases from J, leaving 12 bases between. CDR1 is LNHDA, CDR2 SQIVND, per germline (reference sequence). CDR3 length equals 14 residues. The chain's CDR3 is CASSRRQPNYGYTF. The CDR3 region has the DNA TGTGCCAGTAGTCGGCGGCAGCCGAACTATGGCTACACCTTC.

A few counts support this clonotype. V is TRBV6-1 and J is TRBJ2-2, with TRBD1 as a possible D gene (5 bases). Trimming left V 5 bases short and J 8 bases short, with 15 bases between. CDR1 is MNHNS, CDR2 SASEGT, per germline. The CDR3 is 14 amino acids. The CDR3 nucleotides read TGTGCCAGCAGTATTGCAGGGAAAGTGGGGGAGCTGTTTTTT. As protein: CASSIAGKVGELFF.

The genes are TRBV2 and TRBJ2-7; TRBD1 matches at 8 bases. Germline assignment: CDR1 SNHLY and CDR2 FYNNEI. Losses at the gene ends were 7 bases for V and 2 bases for J; bases not matched to a gene: 7. This CDR3 is built from 14 residues. The CDR3 nucleotides read TGTGCCAGCAATGCAGGGGGCGTTCCCTACGAGCAGTACTTC. Protein product: CASNAGGVPYEQYF.

This clonotype was recorded at least ten times. The CDR3, as DNA: TGTGCCAGCAGCTACCGGGACACTGCCTACGAGCAGTACTTC. Protein: CASSYRDTAYEQYF. This sequence joins TRBV11-2 and TRBJ2-7; possible D gene TRBD1, 6 bases. Germline V gene lookup returns CDR1 SGHAT and CDR2 FQNNGV. The V end lost 4 bases, the J end lost 2 bases, and 12 bases lay between the germline ends. The CDR3 consists of 14 residues.

This clonotype was seen ten or more times. The rearrangement joins TRBV20-1 to TRBJ2-5; TRBD2 aligns across 13 bases. J lost 2 bases, V lost 3 bases, and 6 bases had no gene match. CDR1 and CDR2 from the germline V gene are DFQATT and SNEGSKA (reference sequence). The CDR3 is 16 amino acids. CDR3 protein: CSASPRLAGGQETQYF. The CDR3 bases are TGCAGTGCTAGTCCCCGACTAGCGGGGGGTCAAGAGACCCAGTACTTC.

This sequence joins TRBV6-1 and TRBJ1-1; D is perhaps TRBD1 (5 bases). The germline CDR1 and CDR2 sequences are MNHNS and SASEGT. V shed 4 bases and J shed 3 bases, with 15 bases lying between them. This CDR3 is built from 15 residues. The CDR3, as DNA: TGTGCCAGCAGTGTGACGGCTGGGGGGGACACTGAAGCTTTCTTT. It codes for CASSVTAGGDTEAFF.

This clonotype has ten or more counts. This chain connects TRBV7-3 to TRBJ2-2; TRBD1 or TRBD2 may be the D gene (6 bases each). Trimming cost V 5 bases and J 3 bases, with 19 bases left between them. The CDR3 covers 17 residues. The germline CDR1 and CDR2 sequences are SGHTA and FQGTGA. CDR3 DNA: TGTGCCAGCAGCCTCTCACGGGGGCCGGCGGACACCGGGGAGCTGTTTTTT. Amino acids: CASSLSRGPADTGELFF.

The chain employs TRBV18 and TRBJ2-7, with 7 bases that match TRBD1. The trim removed 0 bases at V and 6 bases at J, leaving 8 bases unmatched. This CDR3 is 15 amino acids long. Germline loops: CDR1 KGHSH, CDR2 LQKENI. The CDR3 DNA reads as TGTGCCAGCTCACCACCGGACAGGAGTGGGCCCGAGCAGTACTTC. Amino acid sequence: CASSPPDRSGPEQYF.

This clonotype showed up just a few times. The chain carries TRBV6-1 and TRBJ1-1, with D perhaps TRBD1 (5 bases). Trimming cost V 8 bases and J 8 bases, with 12 bases left between them. The CDR3 is 11 amino acids. Germline CDR1 reads MNHNS; CDR2 reads SASEGT. CDR3 protein: CASVRVWEAFF. For the CDR3, the DNA is TGTGCCAGCGTCAGGGTATGGGAAGCTTTCTTT.

The rearrangement links TRBV7-9 to TRBJ2-7, with D possibly matching TRBD1 (6 bases). Germline CDR1 reads SEHNR; CDR2 reads FQNEAQ (reference sequence). The CDR3 length is 15 residues. The germline V and J ends were trimmed by 1 base and 0 bases, with 10 bases remaining between them. The DNA for the CDR3 is TGTGCCAGCAGCTTAGGAGGGGACAACTCCTACGAGCAGTACTTC. Protein sequence: CASSLGGDNSYEQYF.

The chain uses TRBV2 and TRBJ2-7; 7 nucleotides line up with TRBD2. V lost 4 bases to trimming and J lost 1 base; unmatched junction nucleotides: 10. In germline, CDR1 is SNHLY, CDR2 FYNNEI. The CDR3 sequence is 16 residues long. CDR3 DNA: TGTGCCAGCAGTGGGGAGCGGGCGGGAGCTTCCTACGAGCAGTACTTC. Its protein product is CASSGERAGASYEQYF.

At least ten counts were recorded for this clonotype. The V and J genes are TRBV12-3 or TRBV12-4 and TRBJ1-2; TRBD1 is a possible D gene (5 bases). The CDR3 has 13 residues. Trimming took off 10 bases at V and 6 bases at J, with 18 bases between the two ends. The CDR3, as DNA: TGTGCCACACTTTTCGGGGGAGGGGATGGCTACACCTTC. Its translation: CATLFGGGDGYTF.

This clonotype was counted ten times or more. CDR3 residues: CASSLDREGPEAFF. CDR3 DNA: TGTGCCAGCAGCCTAGACAGGGAGGGGCCTGAAGCTTTCTTT. The chain is built from TRBV7-2 and TRBJ1-1; TRBD1 matches at 7 bases. CDR3 length: 14 residues. CDR1 and CDR2 from the germline V gene are SGHTA and FQGNSA. The J segment lost 6 bases and the V segment lost 5 bases, leaving 9 bases of the junction unmatched.